This record covers a single T cell receptor (beta chain). No antigen is known for it. This sample stems from a study of OX40 agonist ivuxolimab in advanced cancers. Turning to the study itself: The patients' treatment was ivuxolimab, an agonistic anti-OX40 (CD134) antibody. All patients had ivuxolimab intravenously every 2 weeks at 0.01 to 10 mg/kg. People who had prior anti-PD-1, anti-PD-L1 or anti-CTLA-4 therapy could take part, and under 50% had some. Overall study findings and caveats: Dosing at 0.1 to 3.0 mg/kg was accompanied by clonal expansion of CD4+ and CD8+ blood T cells by week 6.

Some clones are missing from TCRdb's copy, which holds only in-frame ones; the method was immunoSEQ multiplex PCR. The top ten clones hold approximately 2.2% of a sample with over 55,000 clones, about 89% of them seen once. The source is an adult with an advanced solid tumor such as melanoma, head and neck, liver or kidney cancer. The sample in question was CD4+ or CD8+ T cells sorted from blood, obtained in a trial of the OX40 agonist ivuxolimab.

CDR3: CASSIDRGNTGELFF. The CDR3 DNA follows: TGTGCCAGTAGTATAGACAGGGGGAACACCGGGGAGCTGTTTTTT. The chain recombines TRBV19 with TRBJ2-2, with D perhaps matching TRBD1 (6 bases). Trimming removed 0 bases at V and 1 base at J, with 6 bases between. The CDR3 is 15 residues long. Per the germline V gene, CDR1 is LNHDA and CDR2 is SQIVND (reference sequence).